One and the same sample provided the 25 T cell receptor beta chains below, sequenced in a study of early T cells in non-severe SARS-CoV-2 infection. TCRdb reprocessed the 5' RACE reads with MiXCR, giving one entry per CDR3 protein. The sample lists roughly 51,000 distinct CDR3 sequences, about 6.2% occurring once. Sequenced material: whole blood. These receptors came from an adult who was a healthcare worker with PCR-confirmed SARS-CoV-2 infection or an uninfected control (not recorded which).

In its sample, this clonotype was seen many times. This sequence joins TRBV20-1 and TRBJ2-7, with D hard to call. Germline CDR1 is DFQATT and CDR2 is SNEGSKA (reference sequence). Deletions cut 3 bases from V and 9 bases from J, with 12 bases between. This CDR3 comprises 11 residues. CDR3 coding DNA: TGCAGTGCTAGGTCTGGGCACGGGCAGTACTTC. As protein: CSARSGHGQYF.

This clonotype was seen at least ten times. The V gene is TRBV6-1, the J gene TRBJ2-7; weak D call: TRBD1 (5 bases). The length of the CDR3 is 21 residues. V lost 0 bases to trimming and J lost 1 base, with 28 bases between them. Per the germline V gene, CDR1 is MNHNS and CDR2 is SASEGT. The CDR3 DNA follows: TGTGCCAGCAGTGAAGCAAAACCGTCCACAGCTATTGGGGCTCCTTCCTACGAGCAGTACTTC. It codes for CASSEAKPSTAIGAPSYEQYF.

In its sample, this clonotype was seen many times. The rearrangement links TRBV7-9 to TRBJ1-2, with 7 bases lining up with TRBD1. The CDR3 covers 14 residues. Germline values: CDR1 SEHNR, CDR2 FQNEAQ (reference sequence). V lost 5 bases, J lost 12 bases, and 15 bases stayed unmatched. The CDR3, as DNA: TGTGCCAGCAGCGGAGGGACAGCCTGGTCCGGCCACACCTTC. Translating it yields CASSGGTAWSGHTF.

This clonotype was detected ten times or more. V gene TRBV7-9 combines with J gene TRBJ2-3, with D possibly matching TRBD1 (5 bases). V was clipped by 4 bases and J by 2 bases, with 13 bases between them. The CDR3 covers 15 residues. Germline lookup yields CDR1 SEHNR and CDR2 FQNEAQ (reference sequence). CDR3 residues: CASSWGGRLTDTQYF. CDR3 bases: TGTGCCAGCAGCTGGGGCGGACGCCTCACAGATACGCAGTATTTT. The full variable domain, rest sourced from reference TRBV7-9 and TRBJ2-3, is DTGVSQNPRHKITKRGQNVTFRCDPISEHNRLYWYRQTLGQGPEFLTYFQNEAQLEKSRLLSDRFSAERPKGSFSTLEIQRTEQGDSAMYLCASSWGGRLTDTQYFGPGTRLTVL.

This clonotype was recorded at least ten times. The rearrangement links TRBV21-1 to TRBJ1-6. TRBV21-1 is listed as a pseudogene. The CDR3 sequence is 16 residues long. The DNA for the CDR3 is TGTGCCAGCAGCAAACCAGGCGGGCAAAACAATTCACCCCTCCACTTT. It codes for CASSKPGGQNNSPLHF.

This clonotype was picked up many times. The rearrangement joins TRBV25-1 to TRBJ2-3; D tentatively fits TRBD1 or TRBD2 (5 bases each). Germline CDR1 reads MGHDK; CDR2 reads SYGVNS. The CDR3 contains 15 residues. Trimming removed 3 bases from V and 2 bases from J, with 12 bases in between. The CDR3 DNA is TGTGCCAGCAGTGATTTCGGGGCTTACACAGATACGCAGTATTTT. Its translation: CASSDFGAYTDTQYF. The full variable domain, with the rest looked up from reference TRBV25-1 and TRBJ2-3, is EADIYQTPRYLVIGTGKKITLECSQTMGHDKMYWYQQDPGMELHLIHYSYGVNSTEKGDLSSESTVSRIRTEHFPLTLESARPSHTSQYLCASSDFGAYTDTQYFGPGTRLTVL.

This clonotype was observed many times. The CDR3 nucleotides read TGTGCCAGCAGTGGTGGTTACAATGAGCAGTTCTTC. Protein: CASSGGYNEQFF. The chain recombines TRBV2 with TRBJ2-1; D is ambiguous. This CDR3 region has 12 residues. Germline V gives CDR1 SNHLY, CDR2 FYNNEI. V lost 4 bases and J 4 bases, leaving 5 bases between the germline ends.

This clonotype was detected a few times. The CDR3 nucleotides are TGTGCCAGCAGTTTCGTAACAGCGTACCAAGAGACCCAGTACTTC. It is translated as CASSFVTAYQETQYF. The chain is built from TRBV28 and TRBJ2-5; D is ambiguous. CDR1 and CDR2 (germline): MDHEN, SYDVKM. With 3 bases removed from V and 0 bases from J, the gap between germline ends came to 11 bases. The CDR3 consists of 15 residues.

The table lists this clonotype with many counts. The V call is TRBV20-1, the J call TRBJ2-3; D not resolved. V gave up 1 base and J gave up 4 bases, with 6 bases separating them. CDR3 size: 12 residues. CDR1 DFQATT and CDR2 SNEGSKA come from the germline V gene (reference sequence). The CDR3 nucleotides are TGCAGTGCTAGAGTTATCCCAGATACGCAGTATTTT. The encoded protein is CSARVIPDTQYF.

The CDR3 is CASSQTSSPFF. The CDR3 nucleotides read TGTGCCAGCAGTCAGACTAGTAGTCCGTTCTTC. The chain combines TRBV12-3 or TRBV12-4 with TRBJ2-1; tentative D call: TRBD2 (6 bases). The CDR3 runs to 11 residues. Trimming pared 5 bases from V and 15 bases from J, leaving 14 bases between.

This clonotype has a handful of counts. The V and J genes are TRBV20-1 and TRBJ1-5; possibly TRBD1 for D (6 bases). Between the trimmed V and J ends, which lost 0 bases and 2 bases, there was a span of 14 bases. Per germline, CDR1 DFQATT and CDR2 SNEGSKA (reference sequence). The CDR3 spans 16 residues. The CDR3: CSARDLPRGGNQPQHF. The CDR3, as DNA: TGCAGTGCTAGAGATCTCCCCAGGGGTGGCAATCAGCCCCAGCATTTT.

In its sample, this clonotype was seen many times. This chain connects TRBV4-1 to TRBJ2-3, with 7 positions matching TRBD2. J gave up 2 bases and V 4 bases, and 9 bases lay outside the gene matches. Germline loops: CDR1 MGHRA, CDR2 YSYEKL. This CDR3 contains 16 residues. The CDR3, as DNA: TGCGCCAGCAGCCGGCCACTAGCGAAAATCACAGATACGCAGTATTTT. It translates to CASSRPLAKITDTQYF.

This clonotype was found many times. The DNA of the CDR3 is TGCGCCAGCAGCTTGGACAGGGCGACTGGAAACACCATATATTTT. This encodes CASSLDRATGNTIYF. This chain joins TRBV5-1 and TRBJ1-3, with D perhaps matching TRBD1 (6 bases). V gave up 0 bases and J gave up 2 bases, with 9 bases separating them. The CDR3 runs 15 residues. Germline CDR1 SGHRS, CDR2 YFSETQ.

This clonotype occurred a few times. V is TRBV12-3 or TRBV12-4 and J is TRBJ2-1; 8 bases align to TRBD1. V lost 6 bases to trimming and J lost 0 bases; unmatched junction nucleotides: 4. This CDR3 region has 15 residues. The CDR3 nucleotides read TGTGCCAGCAGCGGACAGGGCATCTCCTACAATGAGCAGTTCTTC. Its translation: CASSGQGISYNEQFF.

This clonotype occurred many times. CDR3: CASSSQGGPVNTGELFF. The DNA of the CDR3 is TGTGCCAGCAGCTCGCAGGGGGGACCCGTGAACACCGGGGAGCTGTTTTTT. The gene calls are TRBV7-2 and TRBJ2-2, with a possible D match to TRBD1 (7 bases). Germline V gene data show CDR1 as SGHTA and CDR2 as FQGNSA. CDR3 length equals 17 residues. V lost 4 bases to trimming and J lost 1 base, with 16 bases between them.

Remarks on this clonotype: This may be a read error, as it is one base from a much larger clone. The chain carries TRBV5-1 and TRBJ2-3; D unclear. The CDR3 runs 15 residues. CDR1 is SGHRS and CDR2 is YFSETQ in the germline V gene. CDR3 region: CASSLRAESTDTQCF. CDR3 bases: TGCGCCAGCAGCTTGAGGGCAGAAAGCACAGATACGCAGTGTTTT.

This clonotype showed up many times. This chain links TRBV7-9 with TRBJ2-7; D uncertain. The germline V and J ends were trimmed by 4 bases and 0 bases, with 13 bases remaining between them. Germline CDR1 SEHNR, CDR2 FQNEAQ (reference sequence). The CDR3 totals 15 residues. CDR3: CASSSRTGASYEQYF. As DNA, the CDR3 is TGTGCCAGCAGCTCCCGGACGGGTGCCTCCTACGAGCAGTACTTC.

J is TRBJ1-1 and V is TRBV18; D is possibly TRBD1 (5 bases). Germline V CDR1 and CDR2: KGHSH, LQKENI. Trimming left V 3 bases short and J 1 base short, with 6 bases between. This CDR3 comprises 13 residues. CDR3 DNA: TGTGCCAGCTCACCCGGACAGAACACTGAAGCTTTCTTT. It translates to CASSPGQNTEAFF.

At least ten counts were recorded for this clonotype. CDR3 in DNA: TGCAGCGTTGAACCGGGCCGTCAAGGGACTGAAGCTTTCTTT. Its protein is CSVEPGRQGTEAFF. J is TRBJ1-1 and V is TRBV29-1; D ambiguous. The CDR3 has 14 amino acids. V was trimmed by 2 bases and J by 5 bases, leaving 15 bases between them. CDR1 and CDR2 from the germline V gene are SQVTM and ANQGSEA. The complete variable domain, with remaining parts taken from reference TRBV29-1 and TRBJ1-1, reads SAVISQKPSRDICQRGTSLTIQCQVDSQVTMMFWYRQQPGQSLTLIATANQGSEATYESGFVIDKFPISRPNLTFSTLTVSNMSPEDSSIYLCSVEPGRQGTEAFFGQGTRLTVV.

This clonotype showed up many times. J is TRBJ2-2 and V is TRBV20-1; perhaps TRBD1 as D (6 bases). V lost 2 bases and J lost 4, with 11 bases in between. Looked up from germline, CDR1 is DFQATT and CDR2 is SNEGSKA (reference sequence). The CDR3 is made up of 14 amino acids. CDR3 residues: CSARPGTSTGELFF. In nucleotides, the CDR3 is TGCAGTGCTAGACCGGGGACAAGCACCGGGGAGCTGTTTTTT.

This clonotype appeared many times. The chain employs TRBV4-2 and TRBJ2-5, with TRBD2 matching 13 bases. The CDR3 length is 19 residues. The V and J ends lost 0 bases and 7 bases, in that order; junction bases with no gene match: 14. Germline V lookup: CDR1 LGHNA, CDR2 YNFKEQ. The DNA of the CDR3 is TGTGCCAGCAGCCAAGATTTACTAGCGGGGGGGCGATCAGGTGCGACCCAGTACTTC. It yields the protein CASSQDLLAGGRSGATQYF.

The V gene is TRBV4-2, the J gene TRBJ2-5; D gene uncertain. This CDR3 contains 16 residues. Germline lookup yields CDR1 LGHNA and CDR2 YNFKEQ. Trimming removed 0 bases at V and 0 bases at J, with 11 bases between. This CDR3 reads CASSQDPGRYQETQYF. DNA of the CDR3: TGTGCCAGCAGCCAAGATCCGGGCCGATACCAAGAGACCCAGTACTTC.

This clonotype appeared many times. The chain carries TRBV19 and TRBJ1-3; a weak D match, TRBD1 (5 bases). The CDR3 consists of 14 residues. V lost 6 bases and J lost 1, with 10 bases in between. CDR1 and CDR2 from the germline V gene are LNHDA and SQIVND (reference sequence). CDR3: CASRSWGSGNTIYF. The CDR3 nucleotides are TGTGCCAGTAGGAGTTGGGGGTCTGGAAACACCATATATTTT.

This clonotype has more than one count but fewer than ten. The chain joins TRBV5-4 to TRBJ2-7; D gene unclear. Per the germline V gene, CDR1 is SGHNT and CDR2 is YYREEE (reference sequence). Trimming removed 4 bases from V and 4 bases from J, with 24 bases in between. There are 17 residues in the CDR3. The CDR3, as DNA: TGTGCCAGCAGCCCCTCCGGCACGCGGCCGTCTGATTACGAGCAGTACTTC. Protein sequence: CASSPSGTRPSDYEQYF.

On this clonotype: A read error may explain this, as a much larger clone is one base away. The V gene is TRBV7-2, the J gene TRBJ2-3; no definite D call. Per germline, CDR1 SGHTA and CDR2 FQGNSA. The CDR3 runs 11 residues. As DNA, the CDR3 is TGTGCCAGCAGCTTAGTTGATATGCAGTATTTT. This encodes CASSLVDMQYF.